Below, 25 T cell receptor beta chains from the same sample are listed, as sequenced in a study of blood T cell repertoires in COVID-19. The protocol was immunoSEQ multiplex PCR, while the TCRdb copy is restricted to in-frame clones and leaves out a portion. Of under 150,000 clones detected, roughly 90% appear once; the ten largest clones hold 4% to 5%. The source material was peripheral blood. The receptors derive from a man aged 55 to 70 with COVID-19, enrolled during active disease.

J is TRBJ2-1 and V is TRBV5-5; D not certain. Germline V lookup: CDR1 SGHKS, CDR2 YYEKEE (reference sequence). The length of the CDR3 is 14 residues. The V end was cut by 4 bases, the J end by 1 base, with 9 bases between. CDR3 coding DNA: TGTGCCAGCAGCCCCGTACTGTCCTACAATGAGCAGTTCTTC. Its protein product is CASSPVLSYNEQFF.

The chain is built from TRBV6-5 and TRBJ1-4; no clear D gene. Germline CDR1 is MNHEY and CDR2 is SVGAGI. Trimming took 0 bases from V and 5 from J, leaving 10 bases between them. There are 15 residues in the CDR3. For the CDR3, the DNA is TGTGCCAGCAGTTACTCGGGCACGACAAATGAAAAACTGTTTTTT. It yields the protein CASSYSGTTNEKLFF.

This clone was picked up one time. The chain carries TRBV3-1 (or the pseudogene TRBV3-2) and TRBJ1-5, with D uncertain. Trimming shortened V by 4 bases and J by 0 bases, and 7 bases separated the two germline ends. CDR3 length: 14 residues. Germline assignment: CDR1 LGHDT and CDR2 YNNKEL (reference sequence). This CDR3 reads CASSPIYSNQPQHF. The CDR3 DNA reads as TGTGCCAGCAGCCCGATCTATAGCAATCAGCCCCAGCATTTT.

The chain couples TRBV7-9 to TRBJ1-1; a possible D gene is TRBD1 (5 bases). V lost 5 bases, J lost 7 bases, and 11 bases lay in between. The CDR3 has 12 amino acids. From germline, CDR1 is SEHNR and CDR2 FQNEAQ (reference sequence). The CDR3 DNA reads TGTGCCAGCAGCCCCGCCGACAGTGAAGCTTTCTTT. Amino acid sequence: CASSPADSEAFF.

This clone showed up just once. The chain links TRBV3-1 (or the pseudogene TRBV3-2) to TRBJ2-1, with 10 nucleotides matching TRBD2. There are 16 residues in the CDR3. Germline trimming cut 3 bases from V and 8 bases from J; bases unmatched to any gene: 10. The germline CDR1 and CDR2 sequences are LGHDT and YNNKEL (reference sequence). CDR3 in amino acids: CASSHASLAGDDEQFF. The CDR3 DNA reads TGTGCCAGCAGCCACGCTTCTCTAGCGGGAGACGATGAGCAGTTCTTC.

The chain recombines TRBV7-9 with TRBJ1-2; D not certain. The V end lost 3 bases, the J end lost 8 bases, and 10 bases lay between the germline ends. The V gene's germline CDR1 is SEHNR and CDR2 FQNEAQ (reference sequence). The CDR3 totals 12 residues. CDR3 sequence reads: CASSFPQEGYTF. The CDR3, as DNA: TGTGCCAGCAGCTTTCCCCAGGAAGGCTACACCTTC. The entire variable domain, with the rest obtained from reference TRBV7-9 and TRBJ1-2, is as follows: DTGVSQNPRHKITKRGQNVTFRCDPISEHNRLYWYRQTLGQGPEFLTYFQNEAQLEKSRLLSDRFSAERPKGSFSTLEIQRTEQGDSAMYLCASSFPQEGYTFGSGTRLTVV.

The CDR3 sequence is CAWSVLFSGLSSGNTIYF. Here the CDR3 DNA reads TGTGCCTGGAGTGTACTATTCTCCGGACTCAGCTCTGGAAACACCATATATTTT. The chain combines TRBV30 with TRBJ1-3; no clear D gene. The CDR3 has 18 amino acids. CDR1 and CDR2 (germline): GTSNPN, SVGIG (reference sequence). The ends were cut back, 0 bases at V and 0 bases at J, with 18 bases in the middle.

J is TRBJ2-1 and V is TRBV11-2, with no clear D. The CDR3 spans 13 residues. The germline gives CDR1 SGHAT, CDR2 FQNNGV. Trimming removed 0 bases from V and 10 bases from J, with 10 bases in between. The CDR3 sequence: CASSLDAGGEQFF. For the CDR3, the DNA is TGTGCCAGCAGCTTAGACGCCGGCGGAGAGCAGTTCTTC.

The rearrangement links TRBV15 to TRBJ2-1, with TRBD1 matching over 10 bases. CDR3 length: 21 residues. V was clipped by 1 base and J by 0 bases; unmatched bases: 15. Germline V gives CDR1 LNHNV, CDR2 YYDKDF (reference sequence). The DNA of the CDR3 is TGTGCCACCAGCAGAGGCCCGACAGGGGGCTCTGTTCTTAGCTCCTACAATGAGCAGTTCTTC. This sequence encodes CATSRGPTGGSVLSSYNEQFF.

The rearrangement links TRBV7-6 to TRBJ2-1; D is perhaps TRBD2 (6 bases). V was clipped by 4 bases and J by 8 bases, with 15 bases between them. The CDR3 runs 14 residues. Germline loops: CDR1 SGHVS, CDR2 FNYEAQ. The CDR3 reads CASSYAGLLDEQFF. The CDR3 coding sequence is TGTGCCAGCAGCTACGCGGGACTTCTAGATGAGCAGTTCTTC.

The chain uses TRBV6-5 and TRBJ1-2, with 9 bases identical to TRBD1. Germline loops: CDR1 MNHEY, CDR2 SVGAGI. V was pared by 5 bases and J by 7 bases, with 8 bases of the junction left unmatched. There are 14 residues in the CDR3. The CDR3 DNA is TGTGCCAGCAGTAGACCGGGACAGGGCACTGGCTACACCTTC. Translation gives CASSRPGQGTGYTF.

This chain connects TRBV6-2 or TRBV6-3 to TRBJ1-5; TRBD1 matches at 8 bases. Looked up from germline, CDR1 is MNHEY and CDR2 is SVGEGT. J was trimmed by 11 bases and V by 2 bases; bases with no gene match: 11. The CDR3 contains 15 residues. CDR3 region: CASSYPTGASSAQHF. The CDR3 DNA reads TGTGCCAGCAGTTACCCGACAGGGGCGAGTTCAGCCCAGCATTTT.

V and J are TRBV11-2 and TRBJ2-1; TRBD2 agrees at 10 bases. The J segment lost 8 bases and the V segment lost 10 bases, leaving 5 bases of the junction unmatched. This CDR3 is 12 amino acids long. CDR1 is SGHAT, CDR2 FQNNGV, per germline. CDR3 sequence reads: CAIASGSYEQFF. Written as DNA, the CDR3 is TGTGCCATCGCTAGCGGGAGCTATGAGCAGTTCTTC.

The chain carries TRBV6-5 and TRBJ2-5; 9 bases are a match to TRBD1. CDR3 length: 14 residues. With 4 bases clipped from V and 4 bases from J, the junction kept 4 bases outside the gene matches. Germline V gene sequence: CDR1 MNHEY, CDR2 SVGAGI. The DNA for the CDR3 is TGTGCCAGCAGTTCTAGGGACAGGGTAGAGACCCAGTACTTC. Its translation: CASSSRDRVETQYF.

This clone was counted only a few times. This rearrangement joins TRBV6-5 to TRBJ1-1; 10 bases are shared with TRBD1. V lost 6 bases to trimming and J lost 5 bases; unmatched junction nucleotides: 6. Germline lookup yields CDR1 MNHEY and CDR2 SVGAGI. The CDR3 has 14 amino acids. The CDR3 coding sequence is TGTGCCAGCAGGCTTGACAGGGGGCGAACTGAAGCTTTCTTT. This encodes CASRLDRGRTEAFF.

This clone came up once. V usage is TRBV7-9 and J usage is TRBJ1-4; tentative D call: TRBD1 (6 bases). Germline-derived CDR1 and CDR2 are SEHNR and FQNEAQ (reference sequence). Trimming removed 5 bases at V and 5 bases at J, with 15 bases between. The CDR3 spans 15 residues. The DNA of the CDR3 is TGTGCCAGCAGCCCAGATGACGGACAGAATGAAAAACTGTTTTTT. Translated: CASSPDDGQNEKLFF.

In the case of this clone: One junction end disagrees with the germline gene, perhaps due to a read error. The J gene is TRBJ1-1, the V gene TRBV5-6; D ambiguous. The CDR3 totals 13 residues. Germline-derived CDR1 and CDR2 are SGHDT and YYEEEE. This CDR3 is CASSLSRNAEAFF. The DNA for the CDR3 is TGTGCCAGCAGCTTGTCCAGGAACGCTGAAGCTTTCTTT.

This chain connects TRBV5-1 to TRBJ1-5; 7 bases match TRBD1. J lost 5 bases, V lost 4 bases, and 3 bases had no gene match. Per germline, CDR1 SGHRS and CDR2 YFSETQ. The CDR3 covers 13 residues. Written as DNA, the CDR3 is TGCGCCAGCAGCACAGGGGAGGATCAGCCCCAGCATTTT. Translated, it gives CASSTGEDQPQHF.

This rearrangement joins TRBV18 to TRBJ1-4; weak D call: TRBD1 (6 bases). The germline CDR1 and CDR2 sequences are KGHSH and LQKENI. Deletions cut 5 bases from V and 6 bases from J, with 16 bases between. The CDR3 extends over 15 amino acids. CDR3: CASSIVGARYEKLFF. CDR3 bases: TGTGCCAGCTCAATAGTGGGGGCGCGGTATGAAAAACTGTTTTTT.

This chain connects TRBV9 to TRBJ1-1; D not certain. The CDR3 extends over 17 amino acids. The V end lost 0 bases, the J end lost 0 bases, and 15 bases lay between the germline ends. The germline V gene encodes CDR1 SGDLS and CDR2 YYNGEE. CDR3 coding DNA: TGTGCCAGCAGCGTAGAACCCCTACCCCCGATGAACACTGAAGCTTTCTTT. Residues: CASSVEPLPPMNTEAFF.

The chain carries TRBV10-3 and TRBJ2-1; 7 nucleotides align to TRBD1. Germline V gene sequence: CDR1 ENHRY, CDR2 SYGVKD. Unmatched junction bases numbered 6, after V lost 5 bases and J lost 5 bases. This CDR3 region has 14 residues. The CDR3 spells CAISSNGQDNEQFF. In nucleotides, the CDR3 is TGTGCCATCAGTTCTAATGGACAGGACAATGAGCAGTTCTTC.

This chain uses TRBV27 with TRBJ1-3; TRBD1 is a possible D gene (5 bases). This CDR3 region has 14 residues. Trimming cost V 4 bases and J 4 bases, with 11 bases left between them. CDR1 is MNHEY and CDR2 is SMNVEV in the germline V gene (reference sequence). The CDR3 region is CASSSRGEGNTIYF. CDR3 nucleotides: TGTGCCAGCAGTTCCCGGGGGGAGGGAAACACCATATATTTT.

The V gene is TRBV24-1, the J gene TRBJ2-1; 9 bases align to TRBD1. After removal of 4 bases from V and 3 bases from J, the junction contained 3 bases not matched to a gene. This CDR3 contains 15 residues. Germline CDR1 KGHDR, CDR2 SFDVKD. The CDR3 DNA reads as TGTGCCACCAGTGAACCGGGACAGGGCTACAATGAGCAGTTCTTC. Its translation: CATSEPGQGYNEQFF.

The V and J genes are TRBV25-1 and TRBJ2-1, with D possibly being TRBD2 (5 bases). The CDR3 is made up of 12 amino acids. Trimming shortened V by 4 bases and J by 9 bases, and 10 bases separated the two germline ends. Germline V gene sequence: CDR1 MGHDK, CDR2 SYGVNS. The CDR3 nucleotides read TGTGCCAGCAGTGCGCCTGGAGGTGAGCAGTTCTTC. It is translated as CASSAPGGEQFF.

The CDR3, as DNA: TGTGCCAGCAGCCCTCGACTCACTGAGGACACTGAAGCTTTCTTT. Protein sequence: CASSPRLTEDTEAFF. The rearrangement links TRBV9 to TRBJ1-1; unclear D gene. The CDR3 covers 15 residues. Germline CDR1 reads SGDLS; CDR2 reads YYNGEE. Deletions cut 4 bases from V and 3 bases from J, with 16 bases between.